Sequencing of this T cell receptor (beta chain) was carried out in a study of blood T cell repertoires in COVID-19. Germline trimming cut 2 bases from V and 4 bases from J; bases unmatched to any gene: 9. From germline, CDR1 is LNHDA and CDR2 SQIVND (reference sequence). The CDR3 extends over 16 amino acids. Clones were read by immunoSEQ multiplex PCR, and TCRdb kept only the in-frame ones, dropping some. The sample includes roughly 240,000 clones, about four fifths of them seen just once. The gene calls are TRBV19 and TRBJ2-3, with 7 positions matching TRBD2. What was sequenced was peripheral blood. This clonotype originated in a woman in her 70s with acute or convalescent COVID-19. CDR3 nucleotides: TGTGCCAGTAGTATAATGGGGGGGAGCGGGGCAGATACGCAGTATTTT. It specifies CASSIMGGSGADTQYF.